This T cell receptor (beta chain) appears in the sequencing data of a study of cytomegalovirus exposure and HLA in healthy donors. Comments on this clone: Its antigen remains unknown.

PCR employed 60 Vbeta and 13 Jbeta primers. Some clones are missing from TCRdb's copy, which holds only in-frame ones; the method was immunoSEQ multiplex PCR. This table holds about 150,000 clones, about three quarters found once. Germline values: CDR1 LGHNA, CDR2 YNFKEQ. The CDR3 spans 16 residues. Losses at the gene ends were 4 bases for V and 7 bases for J; bases not matched to a gene: 13. Findings of the study overall: The study flagged some 170 TCR beta chains as cytomegalovirus-associated.

The specimen sequenced was PBMCs. The rearrangement links TRBV4-2 to TRBJ2-7; TRBD2 matches at 10 bases. This sequence originates from a male donor in good health and CMV-seronegative. CDR3 coding DNA: TGTGCCAGCAGCCCCTTTTTCGCTAGCGGGAGCAAAGAGCAGTACTTC. It is translated as CASSPFFASGSKEQYF.